The source of this TCR beta chain is a study of T cell responses to AZD1222 COVID-19 vaccine. The CDR3 is 14 amino acids. Deletions cut 6 bases from V and 2 bases from J, with 10 bases between. Per the germline V gene, CDR1 is LGHDT and CDR2 is YNNKEL (reference sequence). Sequenced by immunoSEQ multiplex PCR; TCRdb stores in-frame clones only, minus some. This repertoire shows approximately 90,000 clones, 85% to 95% found once; its top ten account for roughly 13%. As concerns this clone: As yet, its antigen is unknown.

Study findings and constraints: Spike-specific TCR breadth and depth both grew after two AZD1222 doses. Possibly, clonal diversity was underestimated; donors were largely white British and included more females. Researchers report vaccine-associated CD4 TCRs spanning spike, with dominance at 160-218 and 743-854.

This clonotype was sampled from an adult in good health. The chain carries TRBV3-1 (or the pseudogene TRBV3-2) and TRBJ2-2; no clear D gene. The sequencing used peripheral blood, collected on day 0 of AZD1222 vaccination. CDR3: CASSRTPNTGELFF. The CDR3 DNA reads as TGTGCCAGCAGTAGGACGCCTAACACCGGGGAGCTGTTTTTT.